The 3 T cell receptor beta chains given below trace back to one sample, sequenced in a study of blood T cell repertoires in COVID-19. Using immunoSEQ multiplex PCR, the repertoire was profiled, and TCRdb retains in-frame clones only, with some absent. Of more than 200,000 clones listed, around 83% were seen once; the top ten hold roughly 8.7%. Specimen: peripheral blood. The receptors here all came from a man aged 35-49 years with active or convalescent COVID-19.

The count of this clone is one. This chain uses TRBV28 with TRBJ2-3, with 11 bases aligning to TRBD1. The CDR3 consists of 15 residues. The V gene end was trimmed by 8 bases and the J gene end by 1 base; junction bases not matched to a gene: 5. Germline values: CDR1 MDHEN, CDR2 SYDVKM. The DNA of the CDR3 is TGTGCCAGCCGACCGGGACAGGGGGGCACAGATACGCAGTATTTT. It translates to CASRPGQGGTDTQYF.

V and J are TRBV4-3 and TRBJ1-2, with 7 bases lining up with TRBD1. The CDR3 consists of 16 residues. Germline V gene lookup returns CDR1 LGHNA and CDR2 YSLEER. The V and J ends lost 0 bases and 8 bases, in that order; junction bases with no gene match: 12. The CDR3 DNA reads as TGCGCCAGCAGCCAAGATCCGGCAGGGGGTCTAGGAGGCTACACCTTC. Residues: CASSQDPAGGLGGYTF.

The chain couples TRBV6-6 to TRBJ1-1; D is possibly TRBD1 (6 bases). Per the germline V gene, CDR1 is MNHNY and CDR2 is SVGAGI (reference sequence). Trimming left V 2 bases short and J 3 bases short, with 13 bases between. There are 15 residues in the CDR3. CDR3 protein: CASSYVPGADTEAFF. As DNA, the CDR3 is TGTGCCAGCAGTTACGTGCCAGGGGCGGACACTGAAGCTTTCTTT.